This T cell receptor (beta chain) was retrieved from a study of OX40 agonist ivuxolimab in advanced cancers. Notes on the study in general: Within 6 weeks, CD4+ and CD8+ blood T cells expanded clonally at 0.1 to 3.0 mg/kg. Normalized expansion of T-cell clones was also low for some nonresponders.

This table comes from immunoSEQ multiplex PCR, and its TCRdb copy is limited to in-frame clones, with some not included. In the table there are 73,000 or so clones, about 86% of which are singletons. Worth noting for this clone: The antigen is not known.

Per germline, CDR1 SQVTM and CDR2 ANQGSEA. Trimming cost V 8 bases and J 4 bases; bases outside gene matches: 4. CDR3 size: 12 residues. The J gene is TRBJ1-5, the V gene TRBV29-1; 8 bases are a match to TRBD1. The source was CD4+ or CD8+ T cells sorted from blood, collected in a trial of the OX40 agonist ivuxolimab. The receptor's source is an adult with an advanced solid tumor such as melanoma, head and neck, liver or kidney cancer. The CDR3 DNA follows: TGCAGCATTGGACAGGGAAATCAGCCCCAGCATTTT. It codes for CSIGQGNQPQHF. Complete variable domain (other parts from reference TRBV29-1 and TRBJ1-5): SAVISQKPSRDICQRGTSLTIQCQVDSQVTMMFWYRQQPGQSLTLIATANQGSEATYESGFVIDKFPISRPNLTFSTLTVSNMSPEDSSIYLCSIGQGNQPQHFGDGTRLSIL.